The source of this TCR beta chain is a study of T cells after yellow fever vaccination. In regard to this clonotype: Its antigen is unknown. A single base separates this from a much larger clone, so it may be a read error.

Making TCR cDNA involved 5'RACE template switching, which added UMIs and a universal primer site. TCRdb reprocessed the 5' RACE reads via MiXCR and lists one record per CDR3 protein. Counted here are 550,000 to 750,000 distinct CDR3 sequences, approximately 13% occurring once; the ten biggest clones make up roughly an eighth. The CDR3 runs to 15 residues. Per the germline V gene, CDR1 is SGHTS and CDR2 is YDEGEE. Findings and caveats of the study: The study found a weaker secondary response that peaked faster, day 5 versus 15. Only a small proportion of the clonotypes turned up in both the CD4 and the CD8 compartments, likely arising from convergent recombination. Reappearance after the booster was seen for most primary-vaccination clones, at more than 95% CD4 and 75% to 90% CD8.

This chain links TRBV5-8 with TRBJ2-1; D is ambiguous. This sequence originates from a man aged 25-45 years who received the YFV17D yellow fever vaccine. The sample was PBMCs, taken on the day of the yellow fever booster vaccination. The CDR3 sequence is CASSAGHSNYNERFF. In DNA form, the CDR3 reads TGTGCCAGCAGCGCTGGGCACTCGAACTACAATGAGCGGTTCTTC.